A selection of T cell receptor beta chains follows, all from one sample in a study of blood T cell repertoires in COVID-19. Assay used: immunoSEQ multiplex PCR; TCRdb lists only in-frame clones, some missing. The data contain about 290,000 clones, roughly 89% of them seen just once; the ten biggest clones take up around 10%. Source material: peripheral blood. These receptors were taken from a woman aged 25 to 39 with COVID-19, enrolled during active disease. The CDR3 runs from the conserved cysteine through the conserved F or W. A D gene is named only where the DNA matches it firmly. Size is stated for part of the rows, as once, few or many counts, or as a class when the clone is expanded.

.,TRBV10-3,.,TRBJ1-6,TGTGCCATCAGTGAACCGTCGGGGGGAAATTCACCCCTCCACTTT,CAISEPSGGNSPLHF
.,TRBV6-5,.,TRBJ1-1,TGTGCCAGCAGTCACGTAGGGGACACTGAAGCTTTCTTT,CASSHVGDTEAFF
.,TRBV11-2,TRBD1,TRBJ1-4,TGTGCCAGCAGCTCTTGGACAGGGGTTGGTGATGAAAAACTGTTTTTT,CASSSWTGVGDEKLFF
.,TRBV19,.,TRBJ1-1,TGTGCCACCTCGGGACTGCTGAACACTGAAGCTTTCTTT,CATSGLLNTEAFF
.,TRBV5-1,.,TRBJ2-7,TGCGCCAGCAGCTTGGGCGGAACCTACGAGCAGTACTTC,CASSLGGTYEQYF
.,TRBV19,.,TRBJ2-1,TGTGCCTCGGGTCCCGACCTCCACAATGAGCAGTTCTTC,CASGPDLHNEQFF
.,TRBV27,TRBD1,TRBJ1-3,TGTGCCAGCAGTCCGGACAGGGCCTCTGGAAACACCATATATTTT,CASSPDRASGNTIYF
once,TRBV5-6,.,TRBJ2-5,TGTGCCAGCGTTCGGGATTCGGGGACCCAGTACTTC,CASVRDSGTQYF
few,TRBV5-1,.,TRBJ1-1,TGCGCCAGCAGCTTGGGTACGGGGTTCACTGAAGCTTTCTTT,CASSLGTGFTEAFF
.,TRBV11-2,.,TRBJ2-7,TGTGCCAGCAGCTTATCTCCGGGCTACGAGCAGTACTTC,CASSLSPGYEQYF
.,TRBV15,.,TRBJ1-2,TGTGCCACCAGCTCAGGAGGGGGGGCCGCCGGCTATGGCTACACCTTC,CATSSGGGAAGYGYTF
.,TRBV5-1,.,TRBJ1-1,TGCGCCAGCAGCTTGGTACGGGGTTCACGGGCTTTCTTT,CASSLVRGSRAFF
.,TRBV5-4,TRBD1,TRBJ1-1,TGTGCCAGCAGCTTGGGACAGGGGATTGAAGCTTTCTTT,CASSLGQGIEAFF
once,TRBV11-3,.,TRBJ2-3,TGTGCCAGCAGCTTATTTGGGGCGGTTAGCACAGATACGCAGTATTTT,CASSLFGAVSTDTQYF
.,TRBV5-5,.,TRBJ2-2,TGTGCCAGCAGCTTGCTGGGGCCATTCTCGAACACCGGGGAGCTGTTTTTT,CASSLLGPFSNTGELFF
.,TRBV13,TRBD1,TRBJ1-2,TGTGCCAGCAGCTTGCGCTCCGCAGGGGGCAAGGGTGGCTACACCTTC,CASSLRSAGGKGGYTF
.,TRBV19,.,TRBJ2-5,TGTGCCAGTAGCCCCGGGGGGCAGACAAAGACCCAGTACTTC,CASSPGGQTKTQYF
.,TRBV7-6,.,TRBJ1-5,TGTGCCAGCAGCTTATGGGCAGATAATAGCAATCAGCCCCAGCATTTT,CASSLWADNSNQPQHF
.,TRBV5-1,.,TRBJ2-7,TGCGCCAGCAGCCCCCGGGGGAACTACGAGCAGTACTTC,CASSPRGNYEQYF
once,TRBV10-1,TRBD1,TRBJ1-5,TGCGCCAGCAAAGCTATCAACAAGACAGGGATTGGGCGCAATCAGCCCCAGCATTTT,CASKAINKTGIGRNQPQHF
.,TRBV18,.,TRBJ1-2,TGTGCCAGCTCACCACAAGGAGGGGCGAGGGGCTACACCTTC,CASSPQGGARGYTF
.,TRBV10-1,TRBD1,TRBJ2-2,TGCGCCAGCAGTGACGACAGGGGGGCGTCCGGGGAGCTGTTTTTT,CASSDDRGASGELFF
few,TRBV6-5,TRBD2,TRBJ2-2,TGTGCCAGCAGGAAACCGGGGGGAGGGACCGGGGAGCTGTTTTTT,CASRKPGGGTGELFF
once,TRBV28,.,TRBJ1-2,TGTGCCAGCAGTTTTCCAAATTCCCTAGACAGTGGCTACACCTTC,CASSFPNSLDSGYTF
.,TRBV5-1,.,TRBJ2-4,TGCGCCAGCAGCCAACAGGGTCTACGGGCCAAAAACATTCAGTACTTC,CASSQQGLRAKNIQYF
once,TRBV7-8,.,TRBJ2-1,TGTGCCAGCAGCAAACCACAGGGAGACAATGAGCAGTTCTTC,CASSKPQGDNEQFF
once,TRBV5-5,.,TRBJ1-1,TGTGCCAGCAGCTCGGTACGACAACAGAGCACTGAAGCTTTCTTT,CASSSVRQQSTEAFF
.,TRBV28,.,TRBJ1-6,TGTGCCAGCAGTTTACCCCAGGCGAGATCACCCCTCCACTTT,CASSLPQARSPLHF
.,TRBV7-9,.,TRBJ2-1,TGTGCCAGCAGCCGAGGCTCCAATGAGCAGTTCTTC,CASSRGSNEQFF
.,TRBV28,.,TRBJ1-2,TGTGCCACACGACAGATCGATGGCTACACCTTC,CATRQIDGYTF
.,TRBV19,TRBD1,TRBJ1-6,TGTGCCAGCCGGGACAGGAATTCACCCCTCCACTTT,CASRDRNSPLHF
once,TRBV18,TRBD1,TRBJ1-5,TGTGCCAGCTCACCCCTTGGGACAGGGAATCAGCCCCAGCATTTT,CASSPLGTGNQPQHF
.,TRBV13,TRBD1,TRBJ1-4,TGTGCCAGCAGCGCCTCGGACAGGGGCGGTAATGAAAAACTGTTTTTT,CASSASDRGGNEKLFF
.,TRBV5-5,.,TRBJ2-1,TGTGCCAGCAGCACTCGCGGTGGCGGGTCCCACTACAATGAGCAGTTCTTC,CASSTRGGGSHYNEQFF
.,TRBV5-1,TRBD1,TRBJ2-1,TGCGCCAGCAGCTACGGGACAGGGAGCACAAATGAGCAGTTCTTC,CASSYGTGSTNEQFF
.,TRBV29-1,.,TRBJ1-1,TGCAGCTCACAGACTATGAACACTGAAGCTTTCTTT,CSSQTMNTEAFF
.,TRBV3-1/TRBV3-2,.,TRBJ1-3,TGTGCCAGCAGCCAAGATCCGGCGGACACACCCTCTGGAAACACCATATATTTT,CASSQDPADTPSGNTIYF
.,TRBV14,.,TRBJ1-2,TGTGCCAGCAGCGTCAGACAAAAAGGGGGTGGCTACACCTTC,CASSVRQKGGGYTF
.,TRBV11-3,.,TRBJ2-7,TGTGCCAGCAGCTTAGGAGTCCGCTACGAGCAGTACTTC,CASSLGVRYEQYF
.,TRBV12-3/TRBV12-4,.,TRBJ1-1,TGTGCCAGCAGTAGAACAGAGAACACTGAAGCTTTCTTT,CASSRTENTEAFF
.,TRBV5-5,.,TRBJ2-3,TGTGCCAGCAGCTTCCAGAACACAGATACGCAGTATTTT,CASSFQNTDTQYF
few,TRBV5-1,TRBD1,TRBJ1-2,TGCGCCAGCAGCTTTAACCCGGGACAGGGTGGTAGTGGCGCCTTC,CASSFNPGQGGSGAF
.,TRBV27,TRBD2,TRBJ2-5,TGTGCCAGCAGTTTTGGACTAGCCAAACAAGAGACCCAGTACTTC,CASSFGLAKQETQYF
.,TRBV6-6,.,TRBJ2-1,TGTGCCAGCCGTACTTTTTCCTACAATGAGCAGTTCTTC,CASRTFSYNEQFF
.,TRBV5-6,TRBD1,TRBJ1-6,TGTGCCAGCAGCTGGGGACAGGGGAGTTCACCCCTCCACTTT,CASSWGQGSSPLHF
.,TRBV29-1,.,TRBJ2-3,TGCAGCGTTGAAGATCGTCAATCTATTTCTGATACGCAGTATTTT,CSVEDRQSISDTQYF
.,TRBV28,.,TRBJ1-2,TGTGCCAGCAGTTTCCGATTCGGGGCTAAGGGACTCATTTTTTGGGGCTACACCTTC,CASSFRFGAKGLIFWGYTF
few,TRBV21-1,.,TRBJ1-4,TGTGCCAGCAGCAAAGACAGGGGAAATGAAAAACTGTTTTTT,CASSKDRGNEKLFF
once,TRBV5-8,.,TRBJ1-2,TGTGCCAGCAGCTACGGAGGGGAAGGATACGGCTACACCTTC,CASSYGGEGYGYTF
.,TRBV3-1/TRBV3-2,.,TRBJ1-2,TGTGCCAGCAGCCCGGGACTCGATGGCTACACCTTC,CASSPGLDGYTF
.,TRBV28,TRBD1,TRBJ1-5,TGTGCCAGCAGCCAGTTACAGACAGGGGGCGCGGATCAGCCCCAGCATTTT,CASSQLQTGGADQPQHF
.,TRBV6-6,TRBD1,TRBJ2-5,TGTGCCAGCAGTTACGGGACAGGGGCTCTGCAAGAGACCCAGTACTTC,CASSYGTGALQETQYF
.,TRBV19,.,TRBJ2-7,TGTGCCAGTAGTCTGACAGAAACCCCCTACGAGCAGTACTTC,CASSLTETPYEQYF
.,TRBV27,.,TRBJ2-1,TGTGCCAGCAGTATCCAGGGAATCCTCAATGAGCAGTTCTTC,CASSIQGILNEQFF